The rows below give T cell receptor beta chains drawn from one sample of a study of blood T cell repertoires in COVID-19. The data were produced by immunoSEQ multiplex PCR, yet TCRdb's version contains in-frame clones alone and is incomplete. Among 150,000 to 200,000 clones listed, less than 90% were seen once. The specimen was peripheral blood. The receptor set was obtained from a man in his 70s with active or convalescent COVID-19. The conserved cysteine and the conserved F or W are not part of the CDR3 here.

TRBJ2-2	TRBV5-1	ASTMGGNTGELF
TRBJ2-7	TRBV6-2/TRBV6-3	ASSSGSYEQY
TRBJ2-1	TRBV6-5	ASSYSGLEGNEQF
TRBJ1-1	TRBV25-1	ASSEGDRMNTEAF
TRBJ1-2	TRBV28	ASSQYFSDRNGYT
TRBJ2-1	TRBV9	ASSAGAGGNSYNEQF
TRBJ2-1	TRBV7-9	ASSSRRLGVDEQF
TRBJ1-5	TRBV27	ASSPRRGDQPQH
TRBJ1-6	TRBV6-1	ASSELSVNNSPLH
TRBJ2-5	TRBV4-3	ASSQDLGAGGRETQY
TRBJ1-2	TRBV2	ASSVNGGGNGYT
TRBJ2-3	TRBV3-1/TRBV3-2	ASSQPGLPIDTQY
TRBJ1-2	TRBV28	ASTGQGGYGYT
TRBJ2-1	TRBV2	ASSVVFGEQF
TRBJ2-1	TRBV5-4	ASSSGLASSSEQF
TRBJ1-3	TRBV2	ASSLQRGARRLHSGNTIY
TRBJ1-5	TRBV2	ASSLYSNQPQH
TRBJ2-1	TRBV15	ATSRGGRANEQF
TRBJ1-1	TRBV6-6	ASKGQNTEAF
TRBJ2-5	TRBV4-2	ASSQEWVSGLADQETQY
TRBJ1-5	TRBV28	ASSSRGPYNQPQH
TRBJ2-1	TRBV20-1	SAGVDRGYNEQF
TRBJ2-3	TRBV5-1	ASSPSGHSSSTDTQY
TRBJ2-7	TRBV7-9	ASSLAEAGGAEQY
TRBJ2-6	TRBV19	ASSWGLAESSGANVLT
TRBJ2-7	TRBV5-5	ASSLYHNYEQY
TRBJ1-3	TRBV28	ASSLPSWSGNTIY
TRBJ2-2	TRBV18	ASSPPSGSTGELF
TRBJ2-3	TRBV5-4	ASSLAVSGADTQY
TRBJ1-5	TRBV3-1/TRBV3-2	ASSLDRGINQPQH
TRBJ1-1	TRBV19	ASSKTGIGTEAF
TRBJ1-4	TRBV3-1/TRBV3-2	ASSPGQSGEKLF
TRBJ2-6	TRBV20-1	SASVAGANVLT
TRBJ2-2	TRBV28	ASSLAGGAPGELF
TRBJ1-6	TRBV10-3	AIGSEIDSPLH
TRBJ1-1	TRBV6-5	ASSLQGNTEAF
TRBJ1-2	TRBV28	ASSFESVYGYT
TRBJ1-4	TRBV9	ASSVKSGGASEKLF
TRBJ1-2	TRBV2	ASRPWTGVNYGYT
TRBJ2-7	TRBV12-3/TRBV12-4	ASSLLSYEQY
TRBJ2-7	TRBV25-1	ASRGPGINSYEQY
TRBJ2-3	TRBV10-1	ASSDRTSGGPQGDTQY
TRBJ2-2	TRBV19	ASRQTGGAGELF
TRBJ2-2	TRBV7-9	ASSLTHQGTGELF
TRBJ2-3	TRBV7-2	ASSLGRGTDTQY
TRBJ2-4	TRBV28	ASSLNSQNIQY
TRBJ1-1	TRBV20-1	SASNQGANTEAF
TRBJ2-1	TRBV11-3	ASSLSSGSDEQF